This T cell receptor (beta chain) was obtained from a study of blood T cell repertoires in COVID-19. Across the study: COVID-19 samples from acute and convalescent phases originated in the United States, Italy and Spain.

Original processing notes: Amplifying reference gene primers gave estimates of nucleated cell counts. Generated by immunoSEQ multiplex PCR, the TCRdb table keeps only in-frame clones and is missing some. V, J and clone size are taken as reported in that table, and D and trimming were inferred from the DNA itself. The table has approximately 150,000 clones, about four fifths seen once. The origin of this receptor is a woman older than 75 with acute or convalescent COVID-19. Sequencing used peripheral blood.

CDR3 protein: CATSSGSGEKLFF. The DNA for the CDR3 is TGTGCCACCAGTAGCGGCAGTGGTGAAAAACTGTTTTTT. V and J are TRBV24-1 and TRBJ1-4; D not resolved. This CDR3 is built from 13 residues. Germline-derived CDR1 and CDR2 are KGHDR and SFDVKD. Trimming removed 6 bases from V and 7 bases from J, with 11 bases in between.